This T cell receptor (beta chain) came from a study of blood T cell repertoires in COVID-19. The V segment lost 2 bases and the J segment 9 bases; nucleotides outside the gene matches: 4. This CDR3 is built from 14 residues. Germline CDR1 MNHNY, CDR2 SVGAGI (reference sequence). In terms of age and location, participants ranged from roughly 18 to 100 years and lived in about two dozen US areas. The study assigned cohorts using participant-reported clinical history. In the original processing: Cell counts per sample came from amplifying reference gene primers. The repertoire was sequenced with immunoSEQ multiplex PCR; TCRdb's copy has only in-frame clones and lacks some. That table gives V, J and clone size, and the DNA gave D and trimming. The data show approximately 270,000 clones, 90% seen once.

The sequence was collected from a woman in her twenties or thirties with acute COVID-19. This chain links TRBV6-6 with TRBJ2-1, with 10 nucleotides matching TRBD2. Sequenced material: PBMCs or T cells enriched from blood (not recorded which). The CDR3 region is CASSYGLAVFEQFF. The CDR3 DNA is TGTGCCAGCAGTTACGGACTAGCGGTCTTTGAGCAGTTCTTC.